This T cell receptor beta chain was found in a study of cytomegalovirus exposure and HLA in healthy donors. Study outcomes and limitations: In the analysis, some V segments, TRBV6-2 and TRBV6-3 included, were excluded as indistinguishable.

As to this clone: Its antigen is not known.

Trimming removed 5 bases from V and 1 base from J, with 15 bases in between. Germline values: CDR1 SGHAT, CDR2 FQNNGV. The CDR3 contains 15 residues. 60 Vbeta and 13 Jbeta primers were used in PCR. The table came from immunoSEQ multiplex PCR; TCRdb's copy has only in-frame clones and leaves some out. The repertoire includes around 210,000 clones, 70% to 90% of them detected once, and 0.24% sits in the top ten. At collection, donors were nominally healthy, but unrecorded immune exposures were probable. The V gene is TRBV11-2, the J gene TRBJ2-7; no reliable D call. The sequenced sample was PBMCs. The sequence was collected from a girl aged 2 to 9 in good health and CMV-seronegative. CDR3 sequence reads: CASSLRRKESYEQYF. The CDR3 DNA sequence: TGTGCCAGCAGCCTACGCCGGAAGGAGTCCTACGAGCAGTACTTC. The full variable domain, rest sourced from reference TRBV11-2 and TRBJ2-7, is EAGVAQSPRYKIIEKRQSVAFWCNPISGHATLYWYQQILGQGPKLLIQFQNNGVVDDSQLPKDRFSAERLKGVDSTLKIQPAKLEDSAVYLCASSLRRKESYEQYFGPGTRLTVT.